Listed below are T cell receptor beta chains from one sample, sequenced in a study of CD8 T cells in ankylosing spondylitis. TCRdb used MiXCR to reprocess the 5' RACE reads, holding one entry per CDR3 protein. The sample holds more than 150,000 distinct CDR3 sequences, over 15% seen once. Sequenced sample: blood, either unsorted or a sorted T cell fraction (not recorded which). The receptors here all came from a male donor between 5 and 35 years old with ankylosing spondylitis or in good health (not recorded which). CDR3s include the opening cysteine and the closing phenylalanine or tryptophan. Each record gives: CDR3 length, clone size, D gene, J gene, V gene, CDR3 protein, CDR3 DNA. The D gene is left open where the match is weak. Clone size, where shown, is once, few, many, or a class for clones that have expanded.

>14|many|-|TRBJ2-7|TRBV20-1
CSARDLDAPYEQYF
TGCAGTGCTAGAGATTTGGACGCTCCCTACGAGCAGTACTTC
>13|-|-|TRBJ1-1|TRBV11-2
CASSSPSHTEAFF
TGTGCCAGCAGCTCTCCGAGTCACACTGAAGCTTTCTTT
>15|many|TRBD1|TRBJ2-3|TRBV6-5
CASSSGTASTDTQYF
TGTGCCAGCAGTTCAGGGACAGCTAGCACAGATACGCAGTATTTT
>14|few|TRBD2|TRBJ2-1|TRBV20-1
CSPAVGTSRNEQFF
TGCAGTCCCGCGGTTGGGACTAGCAGGAATGAGCAGTTCTTC
>15|many|TRBD1|TRBJ1-3|TRBV12-3/TRBV12-4
CASSPTGGSGNTIYF
TGTGCCAGCAGTCCGACAGGGGGCTCTGGAAACACCATATATTTT
>15|-|-|TRBJ2-4|TRBV7-2
CASSLAALAKNIQYF
TGTGCCAGCAGCTTAGCGGCCTTAGCCAAAAACATTCAGTACTTC
>16|many|-|TRBJ2-1|TRBV10-3
CAISSGGLSSYNEQFF
TGTGCCATCAGTTCGGGTGGGCTGTCCTCCTACAATGAGCAGTTCTTC
>15|many|TRBD2|TRBJ2-1|TRBV7-8
CASSLAGLGSNEQFF
TGTGCCAGCAGCTTAGCGGGACTAGGGTCCAATGAGCAGTTCTTC
>15|many|-|TRBJ1-1|TRBV18
CASSPFGGGNTEAFF
TGTGCCAGCTCACCCTTTGGGGGGGGTAACACTGAAGCTTTCTTT
>12|-|-|TRBJ1-1|TRBV18
CASSYNLPEAFF
TGTGCCAGCTCGTACAACCTACCTGAAGCTTTCTTT